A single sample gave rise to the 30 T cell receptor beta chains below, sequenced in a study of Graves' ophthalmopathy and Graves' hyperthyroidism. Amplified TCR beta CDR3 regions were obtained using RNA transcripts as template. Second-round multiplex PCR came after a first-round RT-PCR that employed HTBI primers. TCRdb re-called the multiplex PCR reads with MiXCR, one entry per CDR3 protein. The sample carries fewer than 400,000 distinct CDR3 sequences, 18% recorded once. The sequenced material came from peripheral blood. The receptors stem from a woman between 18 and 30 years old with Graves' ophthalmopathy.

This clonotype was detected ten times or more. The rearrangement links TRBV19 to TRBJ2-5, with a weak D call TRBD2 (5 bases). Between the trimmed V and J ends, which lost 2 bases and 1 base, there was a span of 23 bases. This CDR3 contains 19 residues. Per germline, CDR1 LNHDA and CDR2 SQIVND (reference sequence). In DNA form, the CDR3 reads TGTGCCAGTAGTATACGGGTGGTTACCCTCCGGGGTCCCCAAGAGACCCAGTACTTC. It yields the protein CASSIRVVTLRGPQETQYF. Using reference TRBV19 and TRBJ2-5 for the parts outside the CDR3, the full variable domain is DGGITQSPKYLFRKEGQNVTLSCEQNLNHDAMYWYRQDPGQGLRLIYYSQIVNDFQKGDIAEGYSVSREKKESFPLTVTSAQKNPTAFYLCASSIRVVTLRGPQETQYFGPGTRLLVL.

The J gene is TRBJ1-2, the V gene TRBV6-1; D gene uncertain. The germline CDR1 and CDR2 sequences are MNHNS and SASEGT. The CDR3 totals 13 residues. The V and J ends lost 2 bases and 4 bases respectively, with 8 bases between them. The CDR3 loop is CASSEPHGYGYTF. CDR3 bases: TGTGCCAGCAGTGAACCACACGGCTATGGCTACACCTTC.

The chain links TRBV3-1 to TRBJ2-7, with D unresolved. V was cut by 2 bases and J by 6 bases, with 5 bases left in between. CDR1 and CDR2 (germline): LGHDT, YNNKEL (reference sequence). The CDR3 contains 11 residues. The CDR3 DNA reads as TGTGCCAGCAGCCAATCCCGCGAGCAGTACTTC. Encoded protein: CASSQSREQYF.

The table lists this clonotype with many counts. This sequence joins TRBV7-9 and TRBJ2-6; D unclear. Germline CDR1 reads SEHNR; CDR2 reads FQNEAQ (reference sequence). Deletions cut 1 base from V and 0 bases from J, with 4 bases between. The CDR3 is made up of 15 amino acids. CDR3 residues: CASSLVLSGANVLTF. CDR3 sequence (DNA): TGTGCCAGCAGCTTAGTCCTCTCTGGGGCCAACGTCCTGACTTTC.

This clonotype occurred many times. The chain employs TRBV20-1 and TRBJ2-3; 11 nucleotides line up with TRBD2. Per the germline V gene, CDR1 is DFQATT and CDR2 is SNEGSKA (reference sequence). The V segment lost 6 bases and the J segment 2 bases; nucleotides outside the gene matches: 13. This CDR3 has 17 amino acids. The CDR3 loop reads CSAPTSLAGGPTDTQYF. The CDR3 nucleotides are TGCAGTGCCCCCACATCCCTAGCGGGAGGTCCCACAGATACGCAGTATTTT.

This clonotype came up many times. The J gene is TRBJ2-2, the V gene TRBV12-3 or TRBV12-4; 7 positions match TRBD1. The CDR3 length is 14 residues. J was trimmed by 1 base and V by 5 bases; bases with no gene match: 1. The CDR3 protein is CASSHRGNTGELFF. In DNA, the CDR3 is TGTGCCAGCAGTCACAGGGGGAACACCGGGGAGCTGTTTTTT.

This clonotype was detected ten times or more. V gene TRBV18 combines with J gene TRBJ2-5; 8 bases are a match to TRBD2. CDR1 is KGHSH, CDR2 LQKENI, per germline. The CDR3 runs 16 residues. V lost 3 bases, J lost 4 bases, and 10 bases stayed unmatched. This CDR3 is CASSPGASGGGETQYF. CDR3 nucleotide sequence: TGTGCCAGCTCACCCGGTGCCAGCGGGGGCGGAGAGACCCAGTACTTC. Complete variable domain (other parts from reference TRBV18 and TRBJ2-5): NAGVMQNPRHLVRRRGQEARLRCSPMKGHSHVYWYRQLPEEGLKFMVYLQKENIIDESGMPKERFSAEFPKEGPSILRIQQVVRGDSAAYFCASSPGASGGGETQYFGPGTRLLVL.

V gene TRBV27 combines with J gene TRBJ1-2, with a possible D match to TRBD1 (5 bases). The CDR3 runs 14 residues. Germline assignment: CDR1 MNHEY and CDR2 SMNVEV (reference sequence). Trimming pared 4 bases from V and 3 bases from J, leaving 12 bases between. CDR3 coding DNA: TGTGCCAGCAGTTCACTACGGGGCGACTATGGCTACACCTTC. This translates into CASSSLRGDYGYTF.

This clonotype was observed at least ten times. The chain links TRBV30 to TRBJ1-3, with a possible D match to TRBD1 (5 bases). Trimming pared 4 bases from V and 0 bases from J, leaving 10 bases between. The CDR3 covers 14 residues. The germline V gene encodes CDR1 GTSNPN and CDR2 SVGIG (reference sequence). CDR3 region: CAWTAGSSGNTIYF. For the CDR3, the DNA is TGTGCCTGGACTGCAGGGAGCTCTGGAAACACCATATATTTT.

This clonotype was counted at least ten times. The CDR3 spells CASSPGRGPLQETQYF. The CDR3 nucleotides are TGTGCCAGCAGCCCGGGCCGGGGGCCCCTACAAGAGACCCAGTACTTC. V and J are TRBV7-3 and TRBJ2-5; the D call may be TRBD1 or TRBD2 (6 bases each). The CDR3 contains 16 residues. From germline, CDR1 is SGHTA and CDR2 FQGTGA. Trimming pared 5 bases from V and 2 bases from J, leaving 18 bases between.

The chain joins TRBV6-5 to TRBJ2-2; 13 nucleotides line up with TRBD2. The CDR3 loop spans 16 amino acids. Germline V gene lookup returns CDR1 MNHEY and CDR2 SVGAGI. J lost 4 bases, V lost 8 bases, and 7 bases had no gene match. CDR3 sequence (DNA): TGTGCCAGCTGTACTAGCGGGAGGGCTGGCACCGGGGAGCTGTTTTTT. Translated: CASCTSGRAGTGELFF.

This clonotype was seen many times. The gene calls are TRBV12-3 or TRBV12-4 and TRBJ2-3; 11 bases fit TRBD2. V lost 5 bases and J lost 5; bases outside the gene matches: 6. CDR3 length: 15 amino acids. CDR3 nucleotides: TGTGCCAGCAGTACGACTAGCGGGGCAGGAGATACGCAGTATTTT. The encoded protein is CASSTTSGAGDTQYF.

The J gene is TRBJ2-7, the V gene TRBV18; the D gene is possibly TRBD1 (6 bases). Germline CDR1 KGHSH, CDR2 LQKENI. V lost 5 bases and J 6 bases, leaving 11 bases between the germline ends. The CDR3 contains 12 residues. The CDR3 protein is CASSGGGGEQYF. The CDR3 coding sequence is TGTGCCAGCTCAGGGGGCGGAGGCGAGCAGTACTTC.

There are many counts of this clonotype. CDR3 sequence (DNA): TGTGCCAGCAGCCCACCAGGACAGGGTTCGCGTGGCTACACCTTC. This encodes CASSPPGQGSRGYTF. The chain couples TRBV11-1 to TRBJ1-2, with 8 bases matching TRBD1. The ends lost 5 bases at V and 7 bases at J; junction bases unmatched: 12. In germline, CDR1 is SGHAT, CDR2 FQDESV (reference sequence). The CDR3 totals 15 residues.

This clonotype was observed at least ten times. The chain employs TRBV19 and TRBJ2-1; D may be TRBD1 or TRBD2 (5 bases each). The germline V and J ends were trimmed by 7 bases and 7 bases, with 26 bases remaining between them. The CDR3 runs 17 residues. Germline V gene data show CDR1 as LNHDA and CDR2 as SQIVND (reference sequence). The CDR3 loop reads CASKSNRGPEAENEQFF. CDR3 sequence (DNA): TGTGCCAGTAAATCTAATCGGGGCCCCGAGGCGGAGAATGAGCAGTTCTTC.

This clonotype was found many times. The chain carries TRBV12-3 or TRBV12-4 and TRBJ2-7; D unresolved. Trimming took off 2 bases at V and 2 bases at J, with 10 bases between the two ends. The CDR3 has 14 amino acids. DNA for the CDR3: TGTGCCAGCAGTTTAATCGTCGGAACCTACGAGCAGTACTTC. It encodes CASSLIVGTYEQYF.

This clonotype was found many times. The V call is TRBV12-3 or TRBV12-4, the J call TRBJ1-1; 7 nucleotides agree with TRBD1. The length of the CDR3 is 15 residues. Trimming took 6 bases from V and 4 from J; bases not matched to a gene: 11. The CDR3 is CASRAPRGWATEAFF. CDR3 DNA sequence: TGTGCCAGCAGGGCACCCAGGGGGTGGGCCACTGAAGCTTTCTTT.

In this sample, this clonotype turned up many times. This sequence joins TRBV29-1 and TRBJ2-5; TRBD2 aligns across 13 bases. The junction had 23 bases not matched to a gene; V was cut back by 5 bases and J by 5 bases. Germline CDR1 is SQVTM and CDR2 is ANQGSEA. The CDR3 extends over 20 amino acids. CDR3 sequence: CSVIAMNWTSGSVFRETQYF. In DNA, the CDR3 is TGCAGCGTTATCGCCATGAATTGGACTAGCGGGAGTGTGTTCCGGGAGACCCAGTACTTC.

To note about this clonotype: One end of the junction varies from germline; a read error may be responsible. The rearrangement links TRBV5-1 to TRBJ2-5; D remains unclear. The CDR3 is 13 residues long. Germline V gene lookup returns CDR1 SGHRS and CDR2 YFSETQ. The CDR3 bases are TGCGCCATCAGCTTCGCCCCCGGGGAGACCCAGTACTTC. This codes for CAISFAPGETQYF.

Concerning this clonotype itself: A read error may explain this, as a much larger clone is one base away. CDR3 amino acids: CSALLSTEELFF. Here the CDR3 DNA reads TGCAGCGCCCTTTTGAGCACCGAGGAGCTGTTTTTT. The chain uses TRBV29-1 and TRBJ2-2; D gene ambiguous. This CDR3 has 12 residues. Germline loops: CDR1 SQVTM, CDR2 ANQGSEA.

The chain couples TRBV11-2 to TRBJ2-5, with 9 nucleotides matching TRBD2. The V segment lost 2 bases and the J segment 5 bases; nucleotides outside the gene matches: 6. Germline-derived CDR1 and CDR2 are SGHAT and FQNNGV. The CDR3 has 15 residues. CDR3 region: CASSLLRGGPETQYF. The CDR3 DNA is TGTGCCAGCAGCTTATTGCGGGGGGGCCCCGAGACCCAGTACTTC.

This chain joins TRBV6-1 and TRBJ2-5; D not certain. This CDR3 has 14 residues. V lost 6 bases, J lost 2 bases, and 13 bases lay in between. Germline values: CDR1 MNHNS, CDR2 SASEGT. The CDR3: CASRVALTQETQYF. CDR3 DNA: TGTGCCAGCAGGGTGGCACTGACACAAGAGACCCAGTACTTC.

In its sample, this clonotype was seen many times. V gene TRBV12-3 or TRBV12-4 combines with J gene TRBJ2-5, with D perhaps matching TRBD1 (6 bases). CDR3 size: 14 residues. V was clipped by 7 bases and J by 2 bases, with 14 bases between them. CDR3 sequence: CASMSGTNQETQYF. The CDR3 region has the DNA TGTGCCAGCATGTCCGGGACAAATCAAGAGACCCAGTACTTC.

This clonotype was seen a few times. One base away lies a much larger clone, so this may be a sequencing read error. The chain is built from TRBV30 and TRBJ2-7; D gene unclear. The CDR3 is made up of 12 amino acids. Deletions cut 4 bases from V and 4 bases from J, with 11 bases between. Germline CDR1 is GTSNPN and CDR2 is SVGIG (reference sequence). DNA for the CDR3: TGTGCCTGGAAAGGTTCGGCGTACGAGCAGTACTTC. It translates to CAWKGSAYEQYF. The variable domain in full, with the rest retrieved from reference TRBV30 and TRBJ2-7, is SQTIHQWPATLVQPVGSPLSLECTVEGTSNPNLYWYRQAAGRGLQLLFYSVGIGQISSEVPQNLSASRPQDRQFILSSKKLLLSDSGFYLCAWKGSAYEQYFGPGTRLTVT.

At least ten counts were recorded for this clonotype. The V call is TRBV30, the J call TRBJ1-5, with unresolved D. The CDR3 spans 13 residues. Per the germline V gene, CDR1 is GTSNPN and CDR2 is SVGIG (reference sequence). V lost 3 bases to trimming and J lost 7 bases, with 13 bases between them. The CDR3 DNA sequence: TGTGCCTGGAGAGCGGGTGGATCACAGCCCCAGCATTTT. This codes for CAWRAGGSQPQHF.

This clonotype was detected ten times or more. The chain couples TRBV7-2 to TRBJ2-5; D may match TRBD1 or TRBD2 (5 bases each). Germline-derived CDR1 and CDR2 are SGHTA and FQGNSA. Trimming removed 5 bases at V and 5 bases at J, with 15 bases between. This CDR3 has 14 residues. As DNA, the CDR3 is TGTGCCAGCAGCCGGGACGGAGCCAGTGAGACCCAGTACTTC. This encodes CASSRDGASETQYF. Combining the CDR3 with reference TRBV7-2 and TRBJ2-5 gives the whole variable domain GAGVSQSPSNKVTEKGKDVELRCDPISGHTALYWYRQSLGQGLEFLIYFQGNSAPDKSGLPSDRFSAERTGGSVSTLTIQRTQQEDSAVYLCASSRDGASETQYFGPGTRLLVL.

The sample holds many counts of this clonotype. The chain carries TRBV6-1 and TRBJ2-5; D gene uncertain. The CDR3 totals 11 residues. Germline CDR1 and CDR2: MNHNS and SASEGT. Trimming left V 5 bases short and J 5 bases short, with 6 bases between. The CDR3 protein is CASSWRETQYF. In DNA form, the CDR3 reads TGTGCCAGCAGTTGGCGGGAGACCCAGTACTTC.

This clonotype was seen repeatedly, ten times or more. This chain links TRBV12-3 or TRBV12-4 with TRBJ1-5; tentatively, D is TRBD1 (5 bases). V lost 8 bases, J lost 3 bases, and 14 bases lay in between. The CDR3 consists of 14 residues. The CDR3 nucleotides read TGTGCCAGCGCCTCCTGGGGGACCAATCAGCCCCAGCATTTT. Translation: CASASWGTNQPQHF.

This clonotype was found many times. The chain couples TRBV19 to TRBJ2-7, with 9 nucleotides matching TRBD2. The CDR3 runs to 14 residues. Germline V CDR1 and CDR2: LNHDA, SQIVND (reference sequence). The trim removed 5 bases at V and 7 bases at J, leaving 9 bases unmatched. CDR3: CASSLTGLAREQYF. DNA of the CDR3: TGTGCCAGTAGTCTCACCGGACTAGCGAGGGAGCAGTACTTC.

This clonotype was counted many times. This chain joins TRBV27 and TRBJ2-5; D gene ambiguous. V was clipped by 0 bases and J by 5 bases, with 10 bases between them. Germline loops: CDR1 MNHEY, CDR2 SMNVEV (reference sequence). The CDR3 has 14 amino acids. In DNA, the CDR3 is TGTGCCAGCAGTTTATCCCCCTTCCTGGAGACCCAGTACTTC. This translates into CASSLSPFLETQYF.